This TCR beta chain appears in the sequencing data of a study of T-cell reconstitution after alpha-beta-depleted transplantation in children (dated by TCRdb to the mid-2010s). Concerning the study at large: The study quantitatively tracked T-cell immune reconstitution after TCRalphabeta/CD19-depleted allogeneic hematopoietic cell transplantation in children using TCR repertoire profiling. The study at large found these results: In some patients, the high TCRbeta diversity seen at day 60 was put down to recipient T cells and intrathymic progenitors that had survived conditioning. The apparently early recovery of alphabetaT-cell counts about two months after transplant reportedly depended on only several hundred rapidly expanded clones that came from non-depleted graft cells. Over the following months the frequencies of hyperexpanded clones went down, and after one year T-cell counts and TCRbeta diversity were mostly credited to newly produced T cells.

Including cysteine and phenylalanine, the CDR3 has 16 amino acids. The entry retains the CDR3 DNA only, 48 bases that are in frame from base 1. At the junction V is shortened by 0 bases and J by 3 bases; bases outside the gene matches: 8. CDR1 LGHNA and CDR2 YSLEER are derived from the germline V gene. What the treatment or condition label conveys for this sample: allogeneic hematopoietic cell transplantation with graft depleted of TCRalphabeta T cells and CD19 B cells. The transplant recipients were children given TCRalphabeta/CD19-depleted allogeneic hematopoietic cell grafts. The library was prepared using PCR. Reads for this sample came from an Illumina HiSeq 2500. TCR library preparation used molecular barcoding, with unique molecular identifiers applied to normalize quantification of the TCRbeta repertoire. TCRdb trimmed the raw reads at Q25, called clones with MiXCR and kept productive beta chains. Every CDR3 protein is listed once, alongside the most common genes and DNA of its rows. Recorded for this sample are approximately 190,000 distinct CDR3 sequences; roughly 6% of them occurred a single time. Under 5% of the sample rests with the top ten.

This clonotype was found many times. It lacks a known antigen. It has no much larger one-base neighbor in the sample; base qualities were not kept. The chain is made from TRBV4-3 and TRBJ2-7, and TRBD2 matches 7 of the central bases. Sample: PBMCs, taken before TCRalphabeta/CD19-depleted stem cell transplant. The sequence derives from a girl under three years old with combined immunodeficiency, due to receive a stem cell transplant. CDR3 sequence: CASSQDFPSGGYEQYF. The DNA sequence reads TGCGCCAGCAGCCAAGATTTCCCTAGCGGCGGCTACGAGCAGTACTTC.